This is a list of T cell receptor beta chains from one sample in a study of blood T cell repertoires in COVID-19. Assay used: immunoSEQ multiplex PCR; TCRdb lists only in-frame clones, some missing. Of roughly 230,000 clones in the sample, nearly 95% were seen once. Sequences were obtained from peripheral blood. These receptors were taken from a man in his thirties or forties with COVID-19, enrolled during active disease. The CDR3 runs from the conserved cysteine through the conserved F or W. The D gene is left open where the match is weak. The size entry is marked missing in some rows and otherwise reads once, few, many or a size class.

d_call j_call clone_size v_call cdr3_nt cdr3_aa
TRBD1 TRBJ2-1 - TRBV5-4 TGTGCCAGCAGCAGAGCCGGGACAGGGGTTTTCGATGAGCAGTTCTTC CASSRAGTGVFDEQFF
TRBD1 TRBJ2-7 - TRBV29-1 TGCAGCGCGGGACAGGGGTCAGACGAGCAGTACTTC CSAGQGSDEQYF
- TRBJ2-3 - TRBV12-3/TRBV12-4 TGTGCCAGCAGTTCCAGGGTTTTGGCGTATTTT CASSSRVLAYF
TRBD1 TRBJ1-4 - TRBV10-3 TGTGCCATCAGTGAGTCGATGGGACAGGGGGCGCGGAGTGAAAAACTGTTTTTT CAISESMGQGARSEKLFF
- TRBJ2-3 - TRBV2 TGTGCCAGCAGTCTGACATGGCGGGGGCCCGGGGATACGCAGTATTTT CASSLTWRGPGDTQYF
TRBD2 TRBJ2-1 - TRBV27 TGTGCCAGCAGCCCTAGCGGGGACTACAATGAGCAGTTCTTC CASSPSGDYNEQFF
TRBD1 TRBJ1-2 - TRBV28 TGTGCCAGCAGACGAAGACAGGGGCTACATGGCTACACCTTC CASRRRQGLHGYTF
TRBD1 TRBJ1-1 - TRBV28 TGTGCCAGCAGTTTGACAGGGGGGTTTGGCACTGAAGCTTTCTTT CASSLTGGFGTEAFF
- TRBJ1-1 - TRBV7-9 TGTGCCAGCAGCTTCCCGACCTCCATCGGGGAAGCTTTCTTT CASSFPTSIGEAFF
TRBD1 TRBJ1-2 few TRBV28 TGTGCCAGCAGAGGGGACAGGGGGCAAGGCTACACCTTC CASRGDRGQGYTF
TRBD1 TRBJ1-1 - TRBV19 TGTGCCACCTCGACAGGGGGATCTGAAGCTTTCTTT CATSTGGSEAFF
TRBD1 TRBJ2-1 - TRBV6-6 TGTGCCAGCAATCAAGGCCGGGACAGGGGGTACAATGAGCAGTTCTTC CASNQGRDRGYNEQFF
TRBD2 TRBJ2-7 - TRBV10-2 TGCGCCAGCAGAGGGACTAGCGGGGGGGCCGGTGGGTCCTACGAGCAGTACTTC CASRGTSGGAGGSYEQYF
TRBD1 TRBJ2-4 - TRBV5-1 TGCGCCAGCAGCGGGGACAGGTGGAACATTCAGTACTTC CASSGDRWNIQYF
TRBD1 TRBJ2-1 - TRBV5-1 TGCGCCAGCAGCAGCCGGGACAGGGTTTCCTACAATGAGCAGTTCTTC CASSSRDRVSYNEQFF
- TRBJ1-1 - TRBV18 TGTGCCAGCTCACCCGAGGAAAGAACACGGGCTTTCTTT CASSPEERTRAFF
- TRBJ1-5 - TRBV9 TGTGCCAGCAGCCCTGATGGGGGCCGTGGTCAGCCCCAGCATTTT CASSPDGGRGQPQHF
TRBD1 TRBJ1-5 - TRBV19 TGTGCCAGTAGTACGTCGACAGGGGAACAGCCCCAGCATTTT CASSTSTGEQPQHF
TRBD2 TRBJ2-1 - TRBV7-3 TGTGCCAGCAGACCCGGGACTAGCGGGGGTATCAATGAGCAGTTCTTC CASRPGTSGGINEQFF
- TRBJ1-5 once TRBV2 TGTGCCAGCAGTGAAGTAAACACAGGAAATCAGCCCCAGCATTTT CASSEVNTGNQPQHF
- TRBJ1-1 - TRBV13 TGTGCCAGCAGCTTATGGGGCTCAACGGCTTTCTTT CASSLWGSTAFF
TRBD2 TRBJ2-7 - TRBV19 TGTGCCAGTAGAGACCGCGTGGCTAGCGGATACACTACCGAGCAGTACTTC CASRDRVASGYTTEQYF